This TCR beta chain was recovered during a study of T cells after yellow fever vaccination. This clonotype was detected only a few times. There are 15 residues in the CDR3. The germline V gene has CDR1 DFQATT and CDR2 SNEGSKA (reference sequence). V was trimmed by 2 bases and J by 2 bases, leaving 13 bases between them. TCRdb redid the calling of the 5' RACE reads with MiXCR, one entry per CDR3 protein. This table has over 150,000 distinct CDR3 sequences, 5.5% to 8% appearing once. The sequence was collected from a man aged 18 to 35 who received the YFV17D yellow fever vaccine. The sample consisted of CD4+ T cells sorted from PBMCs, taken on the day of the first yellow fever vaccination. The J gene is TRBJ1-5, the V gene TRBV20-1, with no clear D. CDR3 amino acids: CSARIPGVGNQPQHF. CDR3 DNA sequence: TGCAGTGCTAGAATCCCCGGGGTAGGCAATCAGCCCCAGCATTTT.